This record concerns one T cell receptor (beta chain) sequence. The sample belongs to a study of shared clonotypes between healthy human individuals. TCRdb's copy holds only in-frame clones and misses some; the assay was immunoSEQ multiplex PCR. There are more than 2,000,000 clones in the sample; approximately 93% occur only once, and about 0.41% lies in the top ten. The germline V gene has CDR1 SEHNR and CDR2 FQNEAQ (reference sequence). There are 17 residues in the CDR3. The ends were cut back, 0 bases at V and 3 bases at J, with 15 bases in the middle. The chain carries TRBV7-9 and TRBJ2-1; D gene uncertain. This clonotype was sampled from a man aged 18 to 29 in good health. Some clones in this sample may be carry-over from other donors' samples. The sequenced material came from naive CD4+ T cells from PBMCs. Subset of the sample: CD45RA+ positively selected. As DNA, the CDR3 is TGTGCCAGCAGCTTAGCCGGGTCTCAGAGACACTACAATGAGCAGTTCTTC. This gives the protein CASSLAGSQRHYNEQFF.